The present entry profiles one TCR beta chain with its context. Its matching antigen is unknown. These data belong to a study of blood T cells in healthy people across ages. Overall study findings and caveats: Age brought a roughly linear fall in TCR beta diversity measured per million T cells. PBMCs were not sorted, which prevented a conclusive comparison of naive versus antigen-experienced cells. TCR beta diversity correlated strongly with naive T cell percentage.

Germline trimming cut 6 bases from V and 7 bases from J; bases unmatched to any gene: 7. CDR1 and CDR2 (germline): SQVTM, ANQGSEA. The CDR3 spans 12 residues. Primers used in a second PCR of roughly 6 to 12 cycles were a sample-barcoded 5' primer and a J-beta primer mix. A template-switch adaptor containing 12 random nucleotides labeled each cDNA molecule. MiXCR was run by TCRdb on the 5' RACE reads, yielding one entry per CDR3 protein. Altogether 380,000 or so distinct CDR3 sequences are present, about 49% being singletons, with the ten largest covering around 53%. Material: blood. The sequence was collected from a man between 60 and 75 years old in good health. This chain connects TRBV29-1 to TRBJ1-1, with TRBD1 identical over 8 bases. In nucleotides, the CDR3 is TGCAGCGTCTCGGCAGGGGGCGGTGAAGCTTTCTTT. Protein: CSVSAGGGEAFF.